The clone carrying this T cell receptor (beta chain) turned up a few times. Its antigen is not known. The sample is drawn from a study of identical twins. Whole-study results and caveats: Invariant populations such as MAIT and iNKT cells could partly muddle zero-insertion analyses. Where beta out-of-frame sequences were concerned, excess twin sharing was weaker. The abundant beta clonotypes from cord blood had fewer insertions, and memory repertoires had none of this.

TCRdb called the 5' RACE reads again in MiXCR, with one record for every CDR3 protein. The data contain around 670,000 distinct CDR3 sequences, roughly 6% of them singletons. The sample taken for sequencing was naive T cells sorted from blood. This receptor was identified in a man younger than 35 in good health.

In nucleotides, the CDR3 is TGTGCCAGCTCACTCTCAGCGACGGGGATGAACACTGAAGCTTTCTTT. It translates to CASSLSATGMNTEAFF. The J gene is TRBJ1-1, the V gene TRBV18; D call uncertain. The CDR3 is 16 residues long. Germline V gives CDR1 KGHSH, CDR2 LQKENI. Trimming pared 4 bases from V and 0 bases from J, leaving 15 bases between.